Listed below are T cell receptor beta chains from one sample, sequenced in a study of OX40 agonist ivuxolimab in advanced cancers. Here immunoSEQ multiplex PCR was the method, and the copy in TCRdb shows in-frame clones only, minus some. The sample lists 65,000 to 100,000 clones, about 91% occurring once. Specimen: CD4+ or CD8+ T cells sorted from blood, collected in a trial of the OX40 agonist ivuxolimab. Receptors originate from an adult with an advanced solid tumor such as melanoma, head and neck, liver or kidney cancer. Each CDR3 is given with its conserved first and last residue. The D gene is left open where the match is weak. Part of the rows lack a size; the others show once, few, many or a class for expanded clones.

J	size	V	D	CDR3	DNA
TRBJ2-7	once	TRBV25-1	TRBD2	CASKKRGDSYEQYF	TGTGCCAGCAAGAAGCGGGGGGACTCCTACGAGCAGTACTTC
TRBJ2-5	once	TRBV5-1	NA	CASSLLSPRGEETQYF	TGCGCCAGCAGCTTGCTCTCCCCCCGAGGGGAGGAGACCCAGTACTTC
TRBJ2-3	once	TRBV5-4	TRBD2	CASSLASGNKYTQYF	TGTGCCAGCAGCTTGGCTAGCGGGAATAAGTATACGCAGTATTTT
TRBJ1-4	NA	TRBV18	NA	CASSPPGGGFEKLFF	TGTGCCAGCTCGCCGCCTGGGGGCGGTTTTGAAAAACTGTTTTTT
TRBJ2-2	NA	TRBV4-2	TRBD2	CASSQAGLAGTRNTGELFF	TGTGCCAGCAGCCAAGCGGGACTAGCGGGAACGAGGAACACCGGGGAGCTGTTTTTT
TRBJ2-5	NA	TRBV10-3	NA	CAIKGDQGTQYF	TGTGCCATCAAGGGGGACCAAGGGACCCAGTACTTC
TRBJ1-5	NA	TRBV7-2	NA	CASSHSGTPSNQPQHF	TGTGCCAGCAGCCACTCCGGGACGCCAAGCAATCAGCCCCAGCATTTT
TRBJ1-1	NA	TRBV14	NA	CASSQGAGLWTEAFF	TGTGCCAGCAGCCAAGGAGCAGGGTTATGGACTGAAGCTTTCTTT
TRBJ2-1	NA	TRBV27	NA	CASRTRWNEQFF	TGTGCCAGCAGGACCCGTTGGAATGAGCAGTTCTTC
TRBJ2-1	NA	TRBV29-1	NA	CSVEDQRTAYNEQFF	TGCAGCGTTGAAGATCAAAGGACGGCGTACAATGAGCAGTTCTTC
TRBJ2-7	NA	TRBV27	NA	CASSRLLGNYEQYF	TGTGCCAGCAGCCGCCTCCTGGGGAACTACGAGCAGTACTTC
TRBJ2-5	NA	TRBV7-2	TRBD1	CASSLMSGQDVGETQYF	TGTGCCAGCAGCTTAATGTCGGGACAGGACGTTGGAGAGACCCAGTACTTC
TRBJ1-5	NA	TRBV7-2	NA	CASSLAGVSNQPQHF	TGTGCCAGCAGCTTAGCGGGAGTTAGCAATCAGCCCCAGCATTTT
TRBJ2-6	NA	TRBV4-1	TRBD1	CASSQLDRAAGANVLTF	TGCGCCAGCAGCCAACTAGACAGGGCGGCGGGGGCCAACGTCCTGACTTTC
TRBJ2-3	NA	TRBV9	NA	CASSVQTQNTDTQYF	TGTGCCAGCAGCGTACAGACACAAAACACAGATACGCAGTATTTT
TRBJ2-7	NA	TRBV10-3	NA	CAISESGGASYF	TGTGCCATCAGTGAGTCGGGGGGAGCCAGTTACTTC
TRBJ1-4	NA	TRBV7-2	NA	CASSLGIRDNEKLFF	TGTGCCAGCAGCTTAGGTATCAGGGACAATGAAAAACTGTTTTTT
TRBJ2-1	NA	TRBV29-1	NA	CSGGGAYNEQFF	TGCAGCGGGGGTGGGGCCTACAATGAGCAGTTCTTC
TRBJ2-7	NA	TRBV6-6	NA	CASSYGQGGDEQYF	TGTGCCAGCAGTTACGGGCAGGGAGGAGACGAGCAGTACTTC
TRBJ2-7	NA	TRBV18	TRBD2	CASSPFPGGEQYF	TGTGCCAGCTCACCATTTCCGGGAGGCGAGCAGTACTTC
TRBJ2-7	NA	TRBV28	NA	CASSTGWRLSFNYEQYF	TGTGCCAGCAGTACCGGTTGGCGCTTGTCCTTCAACTACGAGCAGTACTTC
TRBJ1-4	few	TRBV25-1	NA	CASSGGAATNEKLFF	TGTGCCAGCAGCGGGGGGGCAGCAACTAATGAAAAACTGTTTTTT
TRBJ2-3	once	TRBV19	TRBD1	CASSHRGDTQYF	TGTGCCAGTAGCCACAGGGGTGATACGCAGTATTTT
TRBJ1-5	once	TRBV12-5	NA	CASATGLQPQHF	TGTGCTAGTGCTACAGGTCTCCAGCCCCAGCATTTT
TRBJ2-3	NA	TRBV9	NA	CASSVDGGSTDTQYF	TGTGCCAGCAGCGTAGATGGGGGAAGCACAGATACGCAGTATTTT
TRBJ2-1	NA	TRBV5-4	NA	CASSSGLYGEQFF	TGTGCCAGCAGCTCGGGACTGTACGGTGAGCAGTTCTTC
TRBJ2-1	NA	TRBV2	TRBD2	CASGLVPYNEQFF	TGTGCCAGCGGACTAGTCCCCTACAATGAGCAGTTCTTC
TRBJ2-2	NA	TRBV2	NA	CASREDRGVNTGELFF	TGTGCCAGCAGAGAGGATCGAGGCGTGAACACTGGGGAGCTGTTTTTT
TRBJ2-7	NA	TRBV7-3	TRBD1	CASSLDRDSYEQYF	TGTGCCAGCAGCTTGGACAGGGACTCGTACGAGCAGTACTTC
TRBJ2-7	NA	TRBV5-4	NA	CASSLGVGGIYEQYF	TGTGCCAGCAGCTTGGGTGTAGGGGGAATTTACGAGCAGTACTTC
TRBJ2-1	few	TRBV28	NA	CASRPGRGRGEQFF	TGTGCCAGCAGGCCGGGCAGGGGTCGAGGGGAGCAGTTCTTC
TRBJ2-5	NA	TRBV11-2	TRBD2	CASSLGLAGGVQYF	TGTGCCAGCAGCTTAGGTCTAGCGGGAGGTGTGCAGTACTTC
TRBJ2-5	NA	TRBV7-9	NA	CASSSDEQTQYF	TGTGCCAGCAGTTCGGACGAACAGACCCAGTACTTC
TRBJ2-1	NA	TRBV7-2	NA	CASSREGLNEQFF	TGTGCCAGCAGCAGGGAAGGTCTCAATGAGCAGTTCTTC
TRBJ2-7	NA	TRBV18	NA	CASSTQGSAEQYF	TGTGCCAGCTCTACCCAGGGTTCTGCCGAGCAGTACTTC
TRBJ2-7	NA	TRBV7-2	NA	CASSYFVAAYEQYF	TGTGCCAGCAGCTATTTCGTAGCGGCCTACGAGCAGTACTTC
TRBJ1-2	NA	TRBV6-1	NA	CASSEPPPIANYGYTF	TGTGCCAGCAGTGAACCCCCCCCAATCGCTAACTATGGCTACACCTTC
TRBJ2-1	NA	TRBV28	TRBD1	CASIDVLGQGRNEQFF	TGTGCCAGCATCGACGTATTGGGACAGGGTCGGAATGAGCAGTTCTTC
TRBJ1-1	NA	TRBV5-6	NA	CASSYAGLNTEAFF	TGTGCCAGCAGCTACGCTGGGTTGAACACTGAAGCTTTCTTT
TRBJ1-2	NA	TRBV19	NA	CASMRGGTLTYGYTF	TGTGCCAGTATGCGCGGGGGCACCCTGACCTATGGCTACACCTTC
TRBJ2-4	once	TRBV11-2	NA	CASSLEGAKNIQYF	TGTGCCAGCAGCTTAGAGGGGGCCAAAAACATTCAGTACTTC
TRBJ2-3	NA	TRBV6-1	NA	CASIRAGPQDTQYF	TGTGCCAGCATTAGAGCAGGGCCGCAGGATACGCAGTATTTT
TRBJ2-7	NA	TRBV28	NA	CASSLGAVPLYEQYF	TGTGCCAGCAGTTTAGGGGCAGTCCCCCTCTACGAGCAGTACTTC
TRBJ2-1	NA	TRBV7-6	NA	CASSLAGVGQFF	TGTGCCAGCAGCTTAGCGGGGGTTGGGCAGTTCTTC
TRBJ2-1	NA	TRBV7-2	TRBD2	CASSTTSGSWDEQFF	TGTGCCAGCAGCACCACTAGCGGGAGTTGGGATGAGCAGTTCTTC